Here is one T cell receptor beta chain with its context. Antigen: not known. The PCR contained 60 Vbeta and 13 Jbeta primers. As processed by the authors: Later analysis identified approximately 80 million unique TCR beta chains, about 10 million shared. Sequencing was performed with immunoSEQ multiplex PCR; in TCRdb, only in-frame clones are kept and a portion is missing. V and J calls and clone size are those listed in that table; D and trimming were worked out from the DNA. Found here are roughly 130,000 clones, around 67% of them singletons; the top ten hold around 4.1%. The data were obtained in a study of cytomegalovirus exposure and HLA in healthy donors. The study's findings and limits: Follow-up analysis seemed to connect common viral pathogens with several of the most significant clusters identified. Reportedly, TCR beta sequences accurately predicted HLA-A and HLA-B alleles in most subjects. Sequencing depth roughly uniform across donors was assumed in presence/absence analyses.

The sample comprised PBMCs. This receptor was taken from a young man in good health and CMV-seropositive.

As DNA, the CDR3 is TGCGCCAGCAGCCAAGGGTCGGGTGTGTCAGTCTACGAGCAGTACTTC. Translating gives CASSQGSGVSVYEQYF. The chain recombines TRBV4-1 with TRBJ2-7; D is undetermined. Germline loops: CDR1 MGHRA, CDR2 YSYEKL. The length of the CDR3 is 16 residues. Trimming took 1 base from V and 3 from J, leaving 16 bases between them.